This entry is about one T cell receptor (beta chain). A library of TCRbeta sequences, prepared with unique molecular identifiers, was generated. TCRdb reanalysed the PCR reads using MiXCR and keeps one entry per CDR3 protein. The sample contains some 240,000 distinct CDR3 sequences, 9.7% of which appear only once. The V gene lost 4 bases and the J gene lost 0 bases, with 13 bases spanning the gap. CDR3 length equals 15 residues. The V gene's germline CDR1 is SGHRS and CDR2 YFSETQ. The sample comes from a study of T-cell reconstitution after alpha-beta-depleted transplantation in children. This receptor was identified in a human donor who donated a stem cell graft to a child with SCID. The chain uses TRBV5-1 and TRBJ1-1, with D tentatively TRBD1 (6 bases). The material sequenced was PBMCs from the stem cell graft donor, taken from the stem cell graft. DNA for the CDR3: TGCGCCAGCAGCAGGGAGGACAGAATGAACACTGAAGCTTTCTTT. As protein: CASSREDRMNTEAFF. Full variable domain (missing parts from reference TRBV5-1 and TRBJ1-1): KAGVTQTPRYLIKTRGQQVTLSCSPISGHRSVSWYQQTPGQGLQFLFEYFSETQRNKGNFPGRFSGRQFSNSRSEMNVSTLELGDSALYLCASSREDRMNTEAFFGQGTRLTVV.